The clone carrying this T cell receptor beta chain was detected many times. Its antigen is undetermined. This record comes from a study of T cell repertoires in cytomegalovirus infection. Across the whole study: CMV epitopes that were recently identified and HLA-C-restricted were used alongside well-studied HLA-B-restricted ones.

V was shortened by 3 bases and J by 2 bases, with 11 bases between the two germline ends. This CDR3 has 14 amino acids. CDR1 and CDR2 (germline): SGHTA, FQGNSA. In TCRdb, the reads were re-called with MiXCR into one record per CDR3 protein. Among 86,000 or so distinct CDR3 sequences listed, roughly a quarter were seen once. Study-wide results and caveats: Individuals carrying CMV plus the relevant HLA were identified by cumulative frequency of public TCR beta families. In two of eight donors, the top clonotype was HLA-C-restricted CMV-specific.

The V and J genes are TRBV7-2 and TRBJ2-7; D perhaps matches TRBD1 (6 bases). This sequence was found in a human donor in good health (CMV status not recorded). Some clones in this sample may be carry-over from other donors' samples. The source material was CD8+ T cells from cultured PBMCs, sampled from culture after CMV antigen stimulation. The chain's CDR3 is CASSFGQTPYEQYF. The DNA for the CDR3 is TGTGCCAGCAGCTTCGGACAGACCCCCTACGAGCAGTACTTC.